The 15 T cell receptor beta chains below come from one sample, sequenced in a study of cytomegalovirus exposure and HLA in healthy donors. The PCR employed 60 Vbeta primers together with 13 Jbeta primers. Measured with immunoSEQ multiplex PCR; TCRdb has only the in-frame clones, and not every one. The table lists about 200,000 clones, 79% of them singletons. The sample was PBMCs. The receptors shown here come from a girl aged 5 to 17 in good health and CMV-seropositive.

This clone was seen a handful of times. This chain uses TRBV5-4 with TRBJ2-3; D is possibly TRBD2 (5 bases). Germline CDR1 and CDR2: SGHNT and YYREEE (reference sequence). This CDR3 is 14 amino acids long. Trimming shortened V by 1 base and J by 1 base, and 7 bases separated the two germline ends. The chain's CDR3 is CASSLYGGTDTQYF. The CDR3 DNA follows: TGTGCCAGCAGCTTGTACGGGGGCACAGATACGCAGTATTTT.

The chain has TRBV18 and TRBJ2-3; 9 positions match TRBD1. This CDR3 has 14 residues. With V trimmed by 6 bases and J by 3 bases, 4 bases remained unmatched. The germline V gene has CDR1 KGHSH and CDR2 LQKENI. The CDR3 DNA is TGTGCCAGCTCGAACAGGGGGCTGACAGATACGCAGTATTTT. This encodes CASSNRGLTDTQYF.

This rearrangement joins TRBV19 to TRBJ1-6, with D possibly TRBD1 on 6 matching bases. Germline V lookup: CDR1 LNHDA, CDR2 SQIVND (reference sequence). The ends were cut back, 3 bases at V and 7 bases at J, with 13 bases in the middle. This CDR3 has 15 amino acids. The CDR3 DNA follows: TGTGCCAGTAGTATCAAATACACAGGGAATTCACCCCTCCACTTT. Protein sequence: CASSIKYTGNSPLHF. Drawing the rest from reference TRBV19 and TRBJ1-6, the complete variable domain is DGGITQSPKYLFRKEGQNVTLSCEQNLNHDAMYWYRQDPGQGLRLIYYSQIVNDFQKGDIAEGYSVSREKKESFPLTVTSAQKNPTAFYLCASSIKYTGNSPLHFGNGTRLTVT.

This clone was counted between two and nine times. The J gene is TRBJ1-2, the V gene TRBV12-5, with 8 bases fitting TRBD1. From germline, CDR1 is LGHNT and CDR2 FRNRAP. J gave up 10 bases and V 2 bases, and 12 bases lay outside the gene matches. The CDR3 extends over 15 amino acids. The CDR3 DNA is TGTGCTAGTGGTTTGCCGGGACAGGCCGATGATGACTACACCTTC. Translated: CASGLPGQADDDYTF. The complete variable domain, with remaining parts taken from reference TRBV12-5 and TRBJ1-2, reads DARVTQTPRHKVTEMGQEVTMRCQPILGHNTVFWYRQTMMQGLELLAYFRNRAPLDDSGMPKDRFSAEMPDATLATLKIQPSEPRDSAVYFCASGLPGQADDDYTFGSGTRLTVV.

The gene calls are TRBV5-1 and TRBJ2-5; 9 bases line up with TRBD1. The CDR3 has 15 residues. The V gene end was trimmed by 0 bases and the J gene end by 5 bases; junction bases not matched to a gene: 5. Germline V gene data show CDR1 as SGHRS and CDR2 as YFSETQ. CDR3 in amino acids: CASSLGTGDAETQYF. The CDR3 nucleotides are TGCGCCAGCAGCTTGGGGACAGGGGACGCGGAGACCCAGTACTTC. Full variable domain (remainder filled in from reference TRBV5-1 and TRBJ2-5): KAGVTQTPRYLIKTRGQQVTLSCSPISGHRSVSWYQQTPGQGLQFLFEYFSETQRNKGNFPGRFSGRQFSNSRSEMNVSTLELGDSALYLCASSLGTGDAETQYFGPGTRLLVL.

The chain uses TRBV7-6 and TRBJ2-5, with 8 nucleotides matching TRBD2. V shed 6 bases and J 5 bases; nucleotides not matched to a gene: 11. Germline V lookup: CDR1 SGHVS, CDR2 FNYEAQ. The CDR3 runs 15 residues. CDR3: CASRDTGGPTETQYF. The CDR3 coding sequence is TGTGCCAGCAGAGATACGGGGGGGCCGACGGAGACCCAGTACTTC.

The rearrangement joins TRBV28 to TRBJ1-5; no definite D call. Germline loops: CDR1 MDHEN, CDR2 SYDVKM. Trimming removed 4 bases at V and 7 bases at J, with 11 bases between. There are 13 residues in the CDR3. The CDR3, as DNA: TGTGCCAGCAGTTCCCCGGGAGGGCAGCCCCAGCATTTT. Its protein is CASSSPGGQPQHF.

The rearrangement links TRBV4-3 to TRBJ1-5; D is unclear. The CDR3 runs to 13 residues. V lost 0 bases and J 6 bases, leaving 6 bases between the germline ends. In germline, CDR1 is LGHNA, CDR2 YSLEER. The CDR3 protein is CASSQDVSQPQHF. DNA for the CDR3: TGCGCCAGCAGCCAAGATGTCAGTCAGCCCCAGCATTTT.

The gene calls are TRBV7-2 and TRBJ2-3; TRBD2 matches at 7 bases. This CDR3 comprises 17 residues. V gave up 2 bases and J gave up 6 bases; unmatched junction bases: 14. Germline values: CDR1 SGHTA, CDR2 FQGNSA. Here the CDR3 DNA reads TGTGCCAGCAGCTTAAGGTGGAGCGGGGCCTTACGGGATACGCAGTATTTT. Protein: CASSLRWSGALRDTQYF.

The V and J genes are TRBV27 and TRBJ2-1; D is perhaps TRBD2 (6 bases). This CDR3 is 16 amino acids long. Deletions cut 5 bases from V and 0 bases from J, with 14 bases between. CDR1 is MNHEY, CDR2 SMNVEV, per germline (reference sequence). The CDR3, as DNA: TGTGCCAGCAGTGAAGGGAGCGGGTACTCCTACAATGAGCAGTTCTTC. This sequence encodes CASSEGSGYSYNEQFF.

This clone was seen more than once but under ten times. J is TRBJ1-2 and V is TRBV6-5; the D is unclear. The germline V gene encodes CDR1 MNHEY and CDR2 SVGAGI. This CDR3 is built from 14 residues. Trimming cost V 5 bases and J 11 bases, with 21 bases left between them. The CDR3 nucleotides read TGTGCCAGCAGTGAATATGAGAGTTTTGGGGAGTACACCTTC. It encodes CASSEYESFGEYTF.

The chain combines TRBV4-3 with TRBJ2-1; D possibly corresponds to TRBD1 (5 bases). The germline V and J ends were trimmed by 2 bases and 5 bases, with 16 bases remaining between them. Germline values: CDR1 LGHNA, CDR2 YSLEER. There are 16 residues in the CDR3. CDR3 region: CASSQWTRNLHNEQFF. In DNA form, the CDR3 reads TGCGCCAGCAGCCAATGGACACGTAATTTACACAATGAGCAGTTCTTC.

This clone was seen only a few times. The V call is TRBV27, the J call TRBJ2-1; TRBD2 aligns across 11 bases. The CDR3 has 18 amino acids. Germline trimming cut 4 bases from V and 5 bases from J; bases unmatched to any gene: 13. Germline V gives CDR1 MNHEY, CDR2 SMNVEV (reference sequence). The CDR3 region is CASSSPLMTSGTNNEQFF. CDR3 in DNA: TGTGCCAGCAGTTCCCCTTTAATGACTAGCGGGACAAACAATGAGCAGTTCTTC.

The chain joins TRBV5-1 to TRBJ2-1; D unclear. Trimming left V 1 base short and J 4 bases short, with 9 bases between. Germline V CDR1 and CDR2: SGHRS, YFSETQ. This CDR3 is built from 14 residues. CDR3 region: CASSLQVVYNEQFF. In DNA, the CDR3 is TGCGCCAGCAGCTTGCAGGTGGTGTACAATGAGCAGTTCTTC.

The gene calls are TRBV6-6 and TRBJ1-2; D ambiguous. Trimming removed 6 bases at V and 3 bases at J, with 17 bases between. Germline CDR1 MNHNY, CDR2 SVGAGI (reference sequence). This CDR3 comprises 15 residues. The CDR3 region is CASRKTNGVDYGYTF. DNA of the CDR3: TGTGCCAGCAGAAAGACGAACGGGGTAGACTATGGCTACACCTTC.